This T cell receptor (beta chain) emerged from a study of OX40 agonist ivuxolimab in advanced cancers. Study information: Patients were treated with intravenous ivuxolimab, dosed at 0.01 to 10 mg/kg and infused every 2 weeks. Males comprised around 78% of the group, whose mean age was approximately 61 years (range about 23 to 80).

CDR3 length equals 14 residues. V was clipped by 6 bases and J by 0 bases, with 11 bases between them. Germline V CDR1 and CDR2: LNHDA, SQIVND (reference sequence). Repertoires were generated with immunoSEQ multiplex PCR, while TCRdb's copy carries only in-frame clones and drops some. The data hold some 39,000 clones, with around 89% observed a single time. This TCR was recovered from an adult with an advanced solid tumor such as melanoma, head and neck, liver or kidney cancer. The sample consisted of CD4+ or CD8+ T cells sorted from blood, taken in a trial of the OX40 agonist ivuxolimab. This chain joins TRBV19 and TRBJ2-5; D tentatively fits TRBD1 or TRBD2 (6 bases each). DNA for the CDR3: TGTGCCAGTAGCGGGGGCCTCTACCAAGAGACCCAGTACTTC. Translated, it gives CASSGGLYQETQYF.